This T cell receptor beta chain came from a study of graft-versus-host responses after intestinal transplantation (dated by TCRdb to the early 2020s). Regarding the study in general: Recipients received multivisceral, liver-intestinal, or isolated intestinal transplants. Of the roughly 25 intestinal transplant recipients enrolled in the cohort, one of whom was a retransplant, a few patients without pretransplant specimens were excluded. Donor T cell macrochimerism was defined as a peak of at least 4% donor T cells among recipient peripheral blood mononuclear cells. Every recipient was given anti-thymocyte globulin induction, then maintenance tacrolimus and steroids for around three years. Instead of going to the commercial service, samples from a few later patients were sequenced in-house on an Illumina MiSeq and processed with MiXCR. To identify alloreactive clones, pre-transplant mixed lymphocyte reaction products were sequenced and compared with unstimulated pre-transplant donor and recipient T cells. Bulk TCR-beta CDR3 sequencing was used to track graft-versus-host and host-versus-graft alloreactive T cell clones in the graft, circulation and bone marrow after intestinal transplantation.

Findings and caveats that apply to the study as a whole: Conclusions were limited by the relatively low number and heterogeneity of intestinal transplant patients. In patients with donor T cell macrochimerism, the allografts had high GvH to HvG T cell clonal ratios. GvH clones turned up in recipient bone marrow, with some appearing earlier in ileal mucosa or blood, a pattern consistent with an intestinal mucosal origin. Early after transplant, peak levels of circulating GvH clones were associated with declines in HvG clones.

CDR1 and CDR2 are read off the germline V gene as LGHNA and YSLEER. The CDR3 contains 15 residues, cysteine and phenylalanine counted. Only the CDR3 portion is preserved as DNA: 45 bases, with reading frame beginning at the first base. Trimming takes 1 base from V and 5 bases from J, and the germline ends sit 15 bases apart. The library was built by means of the immunoSEQ multiplex PCR assay. For most patients, genomic DNA was isolated with the Qiagen DNeasy Blood and Tissue Kit and sent frozen to Adaptive Biotechnologies for TCR sequencing. Adaptive Biotechnologies carried out high-throughput TCR-beta CDR3 sequencing of genomic DNA for most patients. Per the source publication's procedure: Adaptive's ImmunoSEQ software supplied the TCR sequencing data for around 19 patients, while MiXCR and VDJtools were used to process a few other patients. CD4 versus CD8 sorting errors were corrected by removing sequences found in both subsets at a frequency ratio below 5:1. CDR3 nucleotide sequences shared between donor and recipient were removed because their origin could not be assigned. To count as alloreactive, a clone needed at least 2-fold expansion over unstimulated cells and a minimum CFSE-low frequency of 0.002% (template counts) or 0.001% (read counts). Mappable clones were those detected in sequenced pre-transplant spleen, lymph node, or MLR CFSE-low populations of the donor or recipient. The cumulative frequency of alloreactive clones was calculated as a percentage of all sequences, weighted by copy number. TCRdb carries this immuneACCESS record with in-frame sequences only. Its versions omit some clonotypes, under half of them owing to an unresolved V gene in the studies checked, with the rest unexplained. V, J and clone size were drawn from that table, and D and trimming were deduced from the DNA. The sample table holds fewer than 95,000 clones, of which 85% to 95% were seen once. The ten largest clones take up roughly 0.4% of the sample.

As regards this clone: No cognate antigen has been identified for it. The record has no base qualities; no much larger clone is one base away.

The time point tag for this specimen amounts to: cells obtained before transplantation from donor or recipient. CD3+CD4+ and CD3+CD8+ populations were FACS-sorted from unstimulated pre-transplant donor and recipient cells taken from spleen or lymph nodes. This receptor was obtained from a human donor who was the organ donor for an intestinal transplant. The input for sequencing was unstimulated CD8+ T cells sorted from spleen or lymph node cells, taken before transplant. This chain joins TRBV4-3 to TRBJ2-7; TRBD2 could be the D gene, as 5 bases match. The CDR3 amino acid sequence is: CASSQVSSPTNEQYF. The DNA reads TGCGCCAGCAGCCAAGTCTCTAGCCCTACTAACGAGCAGTACTTC.